The 2 T cell receptor beta chains presented below share a single source sample, sequenced in a study of cytomegalovirus exposure and HLA in healthy donors. The primer mix had 60 Vbeta and 13 Jbeta primers. The data were produced by immunoSEQ multiplex PCR, yet TCRdb's version contains in-frame clones alone and is incomplete. The profile shows 110,000 or so clones, around 70% of them singletons. Sequenced: PBMCs. These receptors were taken from a man between 25 and 39 years old in good health and CMV-seronegative.

CDR3 protein: CASSSSPGKASSEQYF. The CDR3 nucleotides are TGTGCCAGCAGCTCCAGCCCGGGGAAGGCCAGTAGCGAGCAGTACTTC. The rearrangement uses TRBV11-3 and TRBJ2-7; D might be TRBD2 (5 bases). V shed 4 bases and J shed 6 bases, with 22 bases lying between them. Looked up from germline, CDR1 is SGHNT and CDR2 is YENEEA. The CDR3 is 16 residues long.

V is TRBV9 and J is TRBJ2-7, with 7 bases matching TRBD2. J was trimmed by 2 bases and V by 4 bases; bases with no gene match: 3. CDR3 length equals 13 residues. Per germline, CDR1 SGDLS and CDR2 YYNGEE. CDR3 nucleotide sequence: TGTGCCAGCAGCCGGGACTACCCCTACGAGCAGTACTTC. It codes for CASSRDYPYEQYF.